This note documents a single T cell receptor beta chain sequence. The entry originates in a study of blood T cells in healthy people across ages. The V gene lost 0 bases and the J gene lost 4 bases, with 18 bases spanning the gap. This CDR3 has 17 residues. Germline loops: CDR1 LGHNA, CDR2 YNFKEQ. Primers used in a second PCR of about 6 to 11 cycles were a sample-barcoded 5' primer and a J-beta primer mix. TCRdb independently ran MiXCR on the 5' RACE reads; one entry per CDR3 protein. The sample holds over 1,500,000 distinct CDR3 sequences, around 50% seen once. The V gene is TRBV4-2, the J gene TRBJ1-1; the D gene is possibly TRBD1 (5 bases). The sample was blood. This receptor was obtained from a woman in her thirties or forties in good health. The CDR3 bases are TGTGCCAGCAGCCAAGATCCTGGGACGGTGGGGAGCACTGAAGCTTTCTTT. This encodes CASSQDPGTVGSTEAFF.